These T cell receptor beta chains were read from a single sample in a study of blood T cells in healthy people across ages. Each CDR3 protein gets one entry after TCRdb re-called the 5' RACE reads with MiXCR. The table has 660,000 or so distinct CDR3 sequences, roughly 53% seen once. Input material: blood. The receptors were gathered from a man aged 55 to 70 in good health. Each CDR3 is given without its conserved first and last residue.

TRBV5-1	TRBJ2-7	ASSLEPRTGPYEQY
TRBV2	TRBJ1-6	ASSTGTGSPLH
TRBV19	TRBJ2-6	ASSSPGGAGANVLT
TRBV5-1	TRBJ2-7	ASSLDGTGLYEQY
TRBV7-2	TRBJ2-7	ASSTYSEQY
TRBV5-1	TRBJ2-7	ASSLGQPNSYEQY
TRBV13	TRBJ2-7	ASSSSRTGGYEQY
TRBV3-1	TRBJ1-2	ASSQITGQGNGYT
TRBV13	TRBJ2-3	ASSSSSGGDTDTQY
TRBV7-9	TRBJ2-2	ASSFARGSNTGELF
TRBV9	TRBJ1-5	ASSVDGSNQPQH
TRBV3-1	TRBJ1-6	ASEAYRNSPLH
TRBV9	TRBJ2-7	ASSVGASGSYEQY
TRBV11-2	TRBJ2-7	ASSPGRYSYEQY
TRBV7-2	NA	ASSTSGGTPYEQY
TRBV11-2	TRBJ2-5	ASSLERTEETQY
TRBV29-1	TRBJ2-1	SVYRDRNNNEQF
TRBV9	TRBJ2-7	ASSPDGLYEQY
TRBV2	TRBJ2-3	ASKTDSTDTQY
TRBV5-1	TRBJ2-3	ASSLVPGPDTQY
TRBV9	TRBJ1-2	ASNVRGDYGYT
TRBV7-2	TRBJ2-7	ASSLRVPTGEQY
TRBV20-1	TRBJ2-3	SASHGPGDTQY
TRBV7-9	TRBJ2-6	ASSLMVSTANVLT
TRBV5-1	TRBJ2-1	ASSANAGGDEQF
TRBV13	TRBJ2-1	ASSLVQYNEQF
TRBV6-5	TRBJ1-4	ASSWDRANEKLF
TRBV3-1	TRBJ2-3	ASSRSTLELNTQY
TRBV9	TRBJ2-1	ASSPQTGIEQF
TRBV6-6	TRBJ2-1	ASRKGGDPSYNEQF
TRBV6-1	TRBJ2-5	ASSDGLARQETQY
TRBV20-1	TRBJ1-2	SASPGPRGYT
TRBV7-8	NA	ASSLGPAGMGQETQY
TRBV24-1	TRBJ2-1	ATSDSRDEQF
TRBV7-2	TRBJ2-5	ASSPRGGAGRETQY
TRBV14	TRBJ1-2	ASSQGFPGSGYT
TRBV4-2	TRBJ2-3	ASSRQVAGGQVDTQY
TRBV12-3/TRBV12-4	TRBJ2-7	ASSLEGGGGVDEQY
TRBV5-1	TRBJ2-1	ASSPGIRGNEQF
TRBV5-1	TRBJ2-5	ASSFAGVGETQY
TRBV10-3	TRBJ2-7	AIGAAGYEQY
TRBV15	TRBJ2-3	ATSIFSGGGDTQY
TRBV27	TRBJ2-5	ASSPLPQGATQETQY
TRBV5-1	TRBJ2-2	ASTARDLTGELF
TRBV6-6	TRBJ2-5	ASSYGQNLQETQY
TRBV6-5	TRBJ1-2	ASSCYGLNYGYT
TRBV6-1	TRBJ2-7	ASSAVLSYEQY
TRBV25-1	TRBJ1-4	ASSEYGGGGNEKLF
TRBV3-1	TRBJ2-6	ASSQSTHSGANVLT
TRBV10-3	TRBJ2-2	AIRKGTNTGELF
TRBV7-2	TRBJ1-1	ASSLVLDFGTEAF
TRBV7-2	TRBJ2-7	ASSRPGRTYEQY
TRBV5-1	TRBJ2-1	ASSSGQGLYNEQF
TRBV27	TRBJ2-6	ASRGPGSGANVLT